One and the same sample provided the 29 T cell receptor beta chains below, sequenced in a study of cytomegalovirus exposure and HLA in healthy donors (dated 2017 in TCRdb). The method was the immunoSEQ multiplex PCR assay. A mixture of 60 forward primers for TCR Vbeta segments and 13 reverse primers for TCR Jbeta segments was used in the multiplex PCR. TCRdb's version of the immuneACCESS table is confined to in-frame rearrangements and falls short of the full clone set. An unresolved V gene accounts for under half of the shortfall where checked; the remainder is of unknown origin. Within this sample are roughly 150,000 clones, with less than 85% of them counted one time only. The biggest ten clones account for 1% of the sample. The sequenced material came from PBMCs. The receptors were gathered from a boy between 2 and 10 years old in good health and CMV-seronegative.

The rearrangement links TRBV2 to TRBJ2-1, with a possible D match to TRBD2 (6 bases). With 8 bases removed from V and 7 bases from J, the gap between germline ends came to 18 bases. Germline V gene sequence: CDR1 SNHLY, CDR2 FYNNEI. This CDR3 region has 14 residues. In DNA form, the CDR3 reads TGTGCCAGCCCCCTCGCCAGGGCGGGGAATGAGCAGTTCTTC. Residues: CASPLARAGNEQFF.

The rearrangement joins TRBV7-9 to TRBJ1-5; D call uncertain. The germline V gene encodes CDR1 SEHNR and CDR2 FQNEAQ (reference sequence). V was cut by 5 bases and J by 1 base, with 9 bases left in between. The CDR3 totals 14 residues. CDR3 nucleotides: TGTGCCAGCAGCCCAGGCGGGAGCAATCAGCCCCAGCATTTT. This sequence encodes CASSPGGSNQPQHF.

This sequence joins TRBV7-3 and TRBJ2-1; tentatively, D is TRBD2 (5 bases). The ends were cut back, 4 bases at V and 9 bases at J, with 13 bases in the middle. Germline V lookup: CDR1 SGHTA, CDR2 FQGTGA. CDR3 length: 13 residues. The CDR3 loop is CASSSPLGGEQFF. Here the CDR3 DNA reads TGTGCCAGCAGCTCACCACTAGGAGGTGAGCAGTTCTTC.

The rearrangement joins TRBV5-4 to TRBJ2-3; 7 bases align to TRBD2. This CDR3 region has 14 residues. Germline assignment: CDR1 SGHNT and CDR2 YYREEE (reference sequence). After removal of 4 bases from V and 2 bases from J, the junction contained 4 bases not matched to a gene. The CDR3: CASSPGRVTDTQYF. The CDR3 DNA reads TGTGCCAGCAGCCCAGGGAGGGTCACAGATACGCAGTATTTT.

CDR3 nucleotide sequence: TGTGCCAGCAGTTTTAACAGGCGGGGGGCTAACTATGGCTACACCTTC. This translates into CASSFNRRGANYGYTF. The chain uses TRBV28 and TRBJ1-2; a possible D gene is TRBD1 (5 bases). The germline V gene encodes CDR1 MDHEN and CDR2 SYDVKM. CDR3 length: 16 amino acids. Trimming removed 3 bases at V and 0 bases at J, with 14 bases between.

The chain is built from TRBV27 and TRBJ2-7; 8 bases match TRBD2. CDR1 is MNHEY, CDR2 SMNVEV, per germline (reference sequence). CDR3 size: 14 residues. The trim removed 5 bases at V and 1 base at J, leaving 4 bases unmatched. Written as DNA, the CDR3 is TGTGCCAGCAGTCCAGCGGGAGCTTCCTACGAGCAGTACTTC. It encodes CASSPAGASYEQYF.

CDR3 bases: TGTGCCAGCAGCCGGACAGGGGGTGAACAGCCCCAGCATTTT. It is translated as CASSRTGGEQPQHF. V gene TRBV5-6 combines with J gene TRBJ1-5; 10 bases agree with TRBD1. The CDR3 is 14 amino acids. Germline V gives CDR1 SGHDT, CDR2 YYEEEE. V lost 4 bases to trimming and J lost 7 bases; unmatched junction nucleotides: 5.

V and J are TRBV28 and TRBJ1-2, with D tentatively TRBD1 (6 bases). Germline V CDR1 and CDR2: MDHEN, SYDVKM. This CDR3 comprises 15 residues. V was trimmed by 6 bases and J by 4 bases, leaving 18 bases between them. The CDR3: CASSLMMGARYGYTF. The CDR3, as DNA: TGTGCCAGCAGCCTCATGATGGGGGCGCGCTATGGCTACACCTTC.

This chain uses TRBV5-1 with TRBJ2-2, with D perhaps TRBD1 (6 bases). Trimming removed 3 bases from V and 3 bases from J, with 12 bases in between. Germline lookup yields CDR1 SGHRS and CDR2 YFSETQ. The CDR3 runs to 15 residues. The CDR3 DNA is TGCGCCAGCAGCTCGACAGGCGAGGACACCGGGGAGCTGTTTTTT. Translating gives CASSSTGEDTGELFF.

This chain connects TRBV7-2 to TRBJ2-1; tentative D call: TRBD1 (5 bases). The germline gives CDR1 SGHTA, CDR2 FQGNSA. V lost 3 bases, J lost 10 bases, and 13 bases lay in between. CDR3 length equals 13 residues. DNA of the CDR3: TGTGCCAGCAGCTTGGGCGGACATGGGGAGCAGTTCTTC. It codes for CASSLGGHGEQFF.

The V gene is TRBV4-1, the J gene TRBJ2-2; possibly TRBD2 for D (6 bases). The CDR3 totals 16 residues. V dropped 3 bases and J dropped 8 bases, with 19 bases sitting between them. Per germline, CDR1 MGHRA and CDR2 YSYEKL. This CDR3 reads CASSHGTSLMTGELFF. In DNA, the CDR3 is TGCGCCAGCAGCCATGGGACTTCACTCATGACGGGGGAGCTGTTTTTT.

V usage is TRBV7-9 and J usage is TRBJ1-2, with TRBD1 identical over 8 bases. The CDR3 spans 18 residues. V gave up 1 base and J gave up 2 bases; unmatched junction bases: 12. Germline CDR1 SEHNR, CDR2 FQNEAQ (reference sequence). CDR3: CASSLVIGGQGRNYGYTF. The DNA for the CDR3 is TGTGCCAGCAGCTTAGTGATAGGCGGACAGGGCAGGAACTATGGCTACACCTTC. Full variable domain (missing parts from reference TRBV7-9 and TRBJ1-2): DTGVSQNPRHKITKRGQNVTFRCDPISEHNRLYWYRQTLGQGPEFLTYFQNEAQLEKSRLLSDRFSAERPKGSFSTLEIQRTEQGDSAMYLCASSLVIGGQGRNYGYTFGSGTRLTVV.

This sequence joins TRBV7-8 and TRBJ1-1; TRBD1 might be the D (6 bases). The CDR3 is made up of 15 amino acids. Between the trimmed V and J ends, which lost 5 bases and 3 bases, there was a span of 16 bases. CDR1 and CDR2 (germline): SGHVS, FQNEAQ. This CDR3 is CASSPRQALHTEAFF. The CDR3 DNA reads TGTGCCAGCAGCCCCCGACAGGCCCTGCACACTGAAGCTTTCTTT.

The CDR3 here is CASKGLLSPLHF. The DNA for the CDR3 is TGTGCCAGCAAAGGACTGTTATCACCCCTCCACTTT. The chain is built from TRBV6-1 and TRBJ1-6; D gene uncertain. The V end lost 7 bases, the J end lost 10 bases, and 11 bases lay between the germline ends. Germline CDR1 MNHNS, CDR2 SASEGT. This CDR3 spans 12 amino acids.

This clone has just a few counts. The chain recombines TRBV5-4 with TRBJ1-1; 10 bases match TRBD1. The V segment lost 4 bases and the J segment 6 bases; nucleotides outside the gene matches: 6. The CDR3 runs 14 residues. Looked up from germline, CDR1 is SGHNT and CDR2 is YYREEE (reference sequence). The CDR3 nucleotides are TGTGCCAGCAGCCCGACAGGGGGCGGCCCTGAAGCTTTCTTT. The encoded protein is CASSPTGGGPEAFF.

The chain combines TRBV18 with TRBJ2-1, with 12 bases that match TRBD1. Germline V gene lookup returns CDR1 KGHSH and CDR2 LQKENI. Trimming cost V 3 bases and J 4 bases; bases outside gene matches: 1. This CDR3 contains 15 residues. This CDR3 reads CASSPGQGAYNEQFF. CDR3 nucleotide sequence: TGTGCCAGCTCACCGGGACAGGGGGCTTACAATGAGCAGTTCTTC.

The rearrangement uses TRBV13 and TRBJ2-5, with 10 bases aligning to TRBD1. The DNA matches TRBJ2-7 better at its end, which makes the J call doubtful. This CDR3 spans 15 amino acids. Germline-derived CDR1 and CDR2 are PRHDT and FYEKMQ (reference sequence). The CDR3 DNA follows: TGTGCCAGCAGCCCTCGAGGACAGGGGGCCTACGAGCAGTACTTC. Residues: CASSPRGQGAYEQYF.

The chain combines TRBV5-4 with TRBJ2-7, with 7 bases that match TRBD2. Germline V gene lookup returns CDR1 SGHNT and CDR2 YYREEE (reference sequence). Losses at the gene ends were 0 bases for V and 1 base for J; bases not matched to a gene: 7. This CDR3 is 16 amino acids long. The DNA for the CDR3 is TGTGCCAGCAGCTTGGGGGGGGGATTGGGTTCCTACGAGCAGTACGTC. Translating it yields CASSLGGGLGSYEQYV.

V usage is TRBV2 and J usage is TRBJ2-7; TRBD1 matches 12 bases. V shed 10 bases, J shed 6 bases, and the junction held 7 bases outside the gene matches. CDR3 length: 13 residues. Germline assignment: CDR1 SNHLY and CDR2 FYNNEI. CDR3 region: CATGTGGSREQYV. CDR3 nucleotides: TGTGCCACCGGGACAGGGGGCTCTCGCGAGCAGTACGTC.

This chain links TRBV5-5 with TRBJ1-1; 9 nucleotides line up with TRBD1. The ends lost 3 bases at V and 4 bases at J; junction bases unmatched: 7. Germline assignment: CDR1 SGHKS and CDR2 YYEKEE (reference sequence). The CDR3 spans 15 residues. Written as DNA, the CDR3 is TGTGCCAGCAGCTCGTCACAGGGGGCAGGCACTGAAGCTTTCTTT. Protein sequence: CASSSSQGAGTEAFF.

The sample holds a few counts of this clone. The chain has TRBV5-1 and TRBJ1-6, with TRBD1 matching 10 bases. J was trimmed by 7 bases and V by 3 bases; bases with no gene match: 1. Germline V gene lookup returns CDR1 SGHRS and CDR2 YFSETQ. CDR3 length: 14 amino acids. CDR3 sequence (DNA): TGCGCCAGCAGCTGGGGACAGGGGAATTCACCCCTCCACTTT. Its protein is CASSWGQGNSPLHF.

CDR3 sequence reads: CASSQAGTGNSPLHF. The DNA of the CDR3 is TGTGCCAGCAGCCAAGCCGGGACAGGCAATTCACCCCTCCACTTT. The rearrangement uses TRBV16 and TRBJ1-6; 8 bases line up with TRBD1. V lost 2 bases, J lost 7 bases, and 4 bases stayed unmatched. This CDR3 is 15 amino acids long. Germline CDR1 KGHSY, CDR2 FQNENV. Combining the CDR3 with reference TRBV16 and TRBJ1-6 gives the whole variable domain GEEVAQTPKHLVRGEGQKAKLYCAPIKGHSYVFWYQQVLKNEFKFLISFQNENVFDETGMPKERFSAKCLPNSPCSLEIQATKLEDSAVYFCASSQAGTGNSPLHFGNGTRLTVT.

The rearrangement links TRBV7-2 to TRBJ2-1, with 11 bases identical to TRBD2. CDR1 and CDR2 from the germline V gene are SGHTA and FQGNSA. The CDR3 extends over 19 amino acids. V trimming: 5 bases; J trimming: 0 bases; junction bases outside the gene matches: 12. The DNA for the CDR3 is TGTGCCAGCAGCGTTCCCGGGACTAGCGGTCTTCCCTCCTACAATGAGCAGTTCTTC. It yields the protein CASSVPGTSGLPSYNEQFF.

The chain has TRBV15 and TRBJ1-1; unclear D gene. Germline-derived CDR1 and CDR2 are LNHNV and YYDKDF (reference sequence). The CDR3 has 17 amino acids. V lost 1 base to trimming and J lost 1 base, with 16 bases between them. The CDR3 bases are TGTGCCACCAGCAGAGGTCCCGACGAAGCGCCGAACACTGAAGCTTTCTTT. Translating it yields CATSRGPDEAPNTEAFF.

CDR3 amino acids: CASSLAVQPQHF. CDR3 nucleotides: TGTGCCAGCAGTTTGGCCGTACAGCCCCAGCATTTT. The J gene is TRBJ1-5, the V gene TRBV28; the D is unclear. Germline lookup yields CDR1 MDHEN and CDR2 SYDVKM. V lost 3 bases to trimming and J lost 7 bases, with 7 bases between them. The CDR3 sequence is 12 residues long.

CDR3 DNA: TGTGCCAGCAGCCAAGTACGCGCGGGCAGCACAGATACGCAGTATTTT. Encoded protein: CASSQVRAGSTDTQYF. The rearrangement links TRBV4-2 to TRBJ2-3, with D possibly matching TRBD2 (5 bases). Germline V gene data show CDR1 as LGHNA and CDR2 as YNFKEQ. The CDR3 sequence is 16 residues long. The V and J ends lost 1 base and 0 bases respectively, with 11 bases between them.

This chain uses TRBV7-6 with TRBJ1-2; 10 bases map to TRBD1. The germline V gene has CDR1 SGHVS and CDR2 FNYEAQ. J was trimmed by 3 bases and V by 1 base; bases with no gene match: 11. This CDR3 contains 18 residues. The CDR3 here is CASSLDYGTGDTHYGYTF. The CDR3 nucleotides read TGTGCCAGCAGCTTAGATTATGGGACAGGGGACACCCACTATGGCTACACCTTC.

The chain joins TRBV19 to TRBJ2-7, with TRBD1 identical over 7 bases. The CDR3 loop spans 14 amino acids. Germline loops: CDR1 LNHDA, CDR2 SQIVND (reference sequence). V lost 4 bases to trimming and J lost 3 bases; unmatched junction nucleotides: 6. The chain's CDR3 is CASSRGTENYEQYF. The CDR3 DNA follows: TGTGCCAGTAGTAGAGGGACAGAGAACTACGAGCAGTACTTC. Full variable domain (rest looked up from reference TRBV19 and TRBJ2-7): DGGITQSPKYLFRKEGQNVTLSCEQNLNHDAMYWYRQDPGQGLRLIYYSQIVNDFQKGDIAEGYSVSREKKESFPLTVTSAQKNPTAFYLCASSRGTENYEQYFGPGTRLTVT.

The rearrangement links TRBV30 to TRBJ1-3; TRBD1 might be the D (6 bases). The CDR3 loop spans 14 amino acids. V was shortened by 1 base and J by 0 bases, with 7 bases between the two germline ends. CDR1 is GTSNPN and CDR2 is SVGIG in the germline V gene (reference sequence). The CDR3 DNA reads TGTGCCTGGAGTGCGGACAGCTCTGGAAACACCATATATTTT. Protein product: CAWSADSSGNTIYF.